The rows below give T cell receptor beta chains drawn from one sample of a study of T cells in Graves' hyperthyroidism and ophthalmopathy. Each CDR3 protein is one row after TCRdb ran MiXCR on the multiplex PCR reads. The table has about 640,000 distinct CDR3 sequences, over 40% seen once. The sequenced sample was peripheral blood or thyroid tissue (not recorded which). The receptor set was obtained from an adult man with Graves' disease, either hyperthyroidism or ophthalmopathy (not recorded which). Each CDR3 is given with its conserved first and last residue. Each record gives: CDR3 DNA, CDR3 protein, D gene, J gene, clone size, V gene. D genes are given only for firm matches. Size tells how often a clone was seen (once, few, many) or the class of an expanded clone, and some rows leave it out.

cdr3_nt: TGTGCCAGCAGCAAAGGGGCGGGCTATGGCTACACCTTC; cdr3_aa: CASSKGAGYGYTF; d_call: .; j_call: TRBJ1-2; clone_size: .; v_call: TRBV7-8
cdr3_nt: TGCAGCGTTGGGGAGGGGAGGCATTTT; cdr3_aa: CSVGEGRHF; d_call: .; j_call: TRBJ1-5; clone_size: .; v_call: TRBV29-1
cdr3_nt: TGTGCCAGCGTAGGTGGAGGCTCCTACGATCAGTACTTC; cdr3_aa: CASVGGGSYDQYF; d_call: .; j_call: TRBJ2-7; clone_size: once; v_call: TRBV7-9
cdr3_nt: TGCAGTGCTTCGCAAGGGCAGGGTCGGAAGAGCAATCAGCCCCAGCATTTT; cdr3_aa: CSASQGQGRKSNQPQHF; d_call: .; j_call: TRBJ1-5; clone_size: few; v_call: TRBV20-1
cdr3_nt: TGTGCCAGCAGCTTATATTCCGGGGGTTCCCTCTATGGCTACACCTTC; cdr3_aa: CASSLYSGGSLYGYTF; d_call: .; j_call: TRBJ1-2; clone_size: .; v_call: TRBV7-2
cdr3_nt: TGTGCCAGCAGCCAGCCGGGCTCCTACGAGCAGTACTTC; cdr3_aa: CASSQPGSYEQYF; d_call: .; j_call: TRBJ2-7; clone_size: many; v_call: TRBV7-2
cdr3_nt: TGTGCCAGCAGTGAACTCCAACAGACAACTAAAGGAAACACCATATATTTT; cdr3_aa: CASSELQQTTKGNTIYF; d_call: .; j_call: TRBJ1-3; clone_size: .; v_call: TRBV10-3
cdr3_nt: TGTGCCAGCAGCCAAGGGACTAGCGCATCCTACGAGCAGTACTTC; cdr3_aa: CASSQGTSASYEQYF; d_call: TRBD2; j_call: TRBJ2-7; clone_size: few; v_call: TRBV7-9
cdr3_nt: TGTGCCAGCAGTTACCGGACTAGCGAGAGATACGAGCAGTACTTC; cdr3_aa: CASSYRTSERYEQYF; d_call: TRBD2; j_call: TRBJ2-7; clone_size: .; v_call: TRBV10-3
cdr3_nt: TGTGCCAGCAGCTTATTGAACCGGGAGACCCAGTACTTC; cdr3_aa: CASSLLNRETQYF; d_call: .; j_call: TRBJ2-5; clone_size: many; v_call: TRBV7-9
cdr3_nt: TGTGCCAGCAGAGAGGACAGGGTCATCGGGGAGCTGTTTTTT; cdr3_aa: CASREDRVIGELFF; d_call: TRBD1; j_call: TRBJ2-2; clone_size: many; v_call: TRBV7-9
cdr3_nt: TGCAGCGTTAAGACAGGGGAGACCCAGTACTTC; cdr3_aa: CSVKTGETQYF; d_call: TRBD1; j_call: TRBJ2-5; clone_size: .; v_call: TRBV29-1
cdr3_nt: TGTGCCAGCAGCCAAGAAGGTCAGCCCCAGCATTTT; cdr3_aa: CASSQEGQPQHF; d_call: .; j_call: TRBJ1-5; clone_size: many; v_call: TRBV4-1
cdr3_nt: TGTGCCAGTAGTATATGGGCGGTGAACACTGAAGCTTTCTTT; cdr3_aa: CASSIWAVNTEAFF; d_call: .; j_call: TRBJ1-1; clone_size: .; v_call: TRBV19
cdr3_nt: TGTGCCAGCAGGGAAGGCCGCGGGACTAGCAATCAGCCCCAGCATTTT; cdr3_aa: CASREGRGTSNQPQHF; d_call: .; j_call: TRBJ1-5; clone_size: .; v_call: TRBV10-3
cdr3_nt: TGTGCCAGCAGCCAGGGGGCGGCTAATGAAAAACTGTTTTTT; cdr3_aa: CASSQGAANEKLFF; d_call: TRBD1; j_call: TRBJ1-4; clone_size: .; v_call: TRBV15
cdr3_nt: TGTGCCACCAGCAGGAGGGGGGTTGAATCGCCTGGGGACACCATATATTTT; cdr3_aa: CATSRRGVESPGDTIYF; d_call: .; j_call: TRBJ1-3; clone_size: many; v_call: TRBV15
cdr3_nt: TGTGCCATCAGTGATGTAATGTACGACGGCACTGAAGCTTTCTTT; cdr3_aa: CAISDVMYDGTEAFF; d_call: .; j_call: TRBJ1-1; clone_size: many; v_call: TRBV10-3
cdr3_nt: TGCGCCAGCAGCTGGGGCGGGACAGGCCCATACGAGCAGTACTTC; cdr3_aa: CASSWGGTGPYEQYF; d_call: TRBD1; j_call: TRBJ2-7; clone_size: few; v_call: TRBV5-1
cdr3_nt: TGTGCCAGCAGCCGAGGGACAGTAAATAATTCACCCCTCCACTTT; cdr3_aa: CASSRGTVNNSPLHF; d_call: TRBD1; j_call: TRBJ1-6; clone_size: many; v_call: TRBV7-9
cdr3_nt: TGTGCCAGCAGCGGGGGACATCGGAACACTGAAGCTTTCTTT; cdr3_aa: CASSGGHRNTEAFF; d_call: .; j_call: TRBJ1-1; clone_size: few; v_call: TRBV7-8